Listed here are 8 T cell receptor beta chains from one sample, sequenced in a study of a mutant IDH1 vaccine in newly diagnosed glioma. Time point defined: week 47, end of study. The study gave 300 ug of mutant IDH1 20-mer peptide per vaccine dose, with topical imiquimod. Antigens for these TCRs are unknown. TCRdb's copy holds only in-frame clones and misses some; the assay was immunoSEQ multiplex PCR. The sample contains roughly 32,000 clones, approximately 87% of which appear only once. The sample in question was PBMCs, obtained from a glioma patient whose treatment included an IDH1 peptide vaccine. The receptors derive from a woman aged 25 to 45 with glioma.

This chain joins TRBV12-5 and TRBJ2-1, with D unresolved. This CDR3 comprises 14 residues. Trimming stripped 5 bases from V and 8 bases from J, with 16 bases between. Germline V CDR1 and CDR2: LGHNT, FRNRAP. The CDR3 region has the DNA TGTGCTAGTGGTCCCCCCAACATACGGTATGAGCAGTTCTTC. Its protein product is CASGPPNIRYEQFF. The whole variable domain, filled in from reference TRBV12-5 and TRBJ2-1, reads DARVTQTPRHKVTEMGQEVTMRCQPILGHNTVFWYRQTMMQGLELLAYFRNRAPLDDSGMPKDRFSAEMPDATLATLKIQPSEPRDSAVYFCASGPPNIRYEQFFGPGTRLTVL.

This chain links TRBV5-6 with TRBJ2-3; perhaps TRBD2 as D (6 bases). CDR1 and CDR2 from the germline V gene are SGHDT and YYEEEE. V lost 4 bases to trimming and J lost 0 bases, with 24 bases between them. CDR3 length equals 19 residues. The CDR3 nucleotides are TGTGCCAGCAGCGATGGGAGGTGGGCAGGCCCCTTTAGCACAGATACGCAGTATTTT. This gives the protein CASSDGRWAGPFSTDTQYF.

The chain combines TRBV11-2 with TRBJ2-7; D possibly corresponds to TRBD1 (5 bases). The CDR3 runs 13 residues. V was shortened by 1 base and J by 1 base, with 5 bases between the two germline ends. The V gene's germline CDR1 is SGHAT and CDR2 FQNNGV. The CDR3 reads CASSLAGSYEQYF. CDR3 nucleotide sequence: TGTGCCAGCAGCTTAGCAGGGTCCTACGAGCAGTACTTC.

This clone has more than one count but fewer than ten. The V and J genes are TRBV6-1 and TRBJ1-5; D not resolved. Germline V gene sequence: CDR1 MNHNS, CDR2 SASEGT. The ends were cut back, 3 bases at V and 7 bases at J, with 10 bases in the middle. The CDR3 contains 13 residues. The CDR3 region has the DNA TGTGCCAGCAGTGATACCTTGGGGCAGCCCCAGCATTTT. This encodes CASSDTLGQPQHF.

The chain combines TRBV5-4 with TRBJ2-7, with 8 bases matching TRBD1. Unmatched junction bases numbered 3, after V lost 4 bases and J lost 0 bases. Looked up from germline, CDR1 is SGHNT and CDR2 is YYREEE (reference sequence). CDR3 length equals 14 residues. CDR3 coding DNA: TGTGCCAGCAGCGACAGGGGAAGCTCCTACGAGCAGTACTTC. This encodes CASSDRGSSYEQYF.

This clone was detected only once. V and J are TRBV7-9 and TRBJ2-3; weak D call: TRBD1 (5 bases). CDR1 and CDR2 from the germline V gene are SEHNR and FQNEAQ (reference sequence). Trimming removed 6 bases from V and 9 bases from J, with 10 bases in between. CDR3 length: 11 amino acids. The CDR3, as DNA: TGTGCCAGCAGAGGGGCGAGGACGCAGTATTTT. Its translation is CASRGARTQYF.

This chain joins TRBV5-1 and TRBJ2-7; 7 bases agree with TRBD1. The V gene end was trimmed by 3 bases and the J gene end by 7 bases; junction bases not matched to a gene: 10. The germline gives CDR1 SGHRS, CDR2 YFSETQ. The length of the CDR3 is 14 residues. CDR3 region: CASSSKTGIGEQYF. The CDR3 coding sequence is TGCGCCAGCAGCTCGAAGACAGGGATAGGGGAGCAGTACTTC.

The rearrangement links TRBV25-1 to TRBJ1-6; D is unclear. V lost 2 bases, J lost 8 bases, and 13 bases lay in between. Germline CDR1 reads MGHDK; CDR2 reads SYGVNS. CDR3 size: 15 residues. CDR3 region: CASSERAGGYSPLHF. In DNA form, the CDR3 reads TGTGCCAGCAGTGAACGGGCGGGAGGGTATTCACCCCTCCACTTT.